The 11 T cell receptor beta chains reported below all come from one sample, sequenced in a study of cytomegalovirus exposure and HLA in healthy donors. Vbeta (60) and Jbeta (13) primers were used in the PCR. Method: immunoSEQ multiplex PCR; TCRdb's copy keeps in-frame clones and lacks some. The sample lists 150,000 to 200,000 clones, roughly 74% occurring once. The sequenced sample was PBMCs. The receptors were sampled from a man aged 18 to 29 in good health and CMV-seropositive.

The chain has TRBV30 and TRBJ2-3; D not resolved. V lost 0 bases to trimming and J lost 2 bases, with 3 bases between them. CDR3 length: 12 amino acids. Germline V gene sequence: CDR1 GTSNPN, CDR2 SVGIG (reference sequence). This CDR3 reads CAWSVNTDTQYF. CDR3 in DNA: TGTGCCTGGAGTGTTAACACAGATACGCAGTATTTT.

V and J are TRBV10-3 and TRBJ2-1; D perhaps matches TRBD2 (6 bases). Trimming removed 3 bases at V and 8 bases at J, with 20 bases between. The germline gives CDR1 ENHRY, CDR2 SYGVKD. CDR3 size: 16 residues. CDR3 bases: TGTGCCATCAGTGAATATATAGCGAGCGGCGGGGATGAGCAGTTCTTC. Its protein product is CAISEYIASGGDEQFF.

The CDR3 region is CASSLGLAGGEQYF. In DNA, the CDR3 is TGTGCCAGCAGCTTGGGACTAGCGGGAGGCGAGCAGTACTTC. This chain links TRBV5-6 with TRBJ2-7, with 13 bases matching TRBD2. Germline CDR1 and CDR2: SGHDT and YYEEEE. V was pared by 0 bases and J by 6 bases, with 0 bases of the junction left unmatched. This CDR3 is 14 amino acids long.

Note on this clone: This sample includes further DNA sequences coding for the same CDR3. The CDR3 DNA is TGTGCCAGCAGCTTGACGGGAACCTACGAGCAGTACTTC. This encodes CASSLTGTYEQYF. This chain uses TRBV5-6 with TRBJ2-7; D might be TRBD2 (5 bases). CDR3 size: 13 residues. V was shortened by 1 base and J by 2 bases, with 7 bases between the two germline ends. Germline loops: CDR1 SGHDT, CDR2 YYEEEE.

This chain joins TRBV10-1 and TRBJ1-1, with no clear D. The CDR3 totals 13 residues. Trimming pared 0 bases from V and 9 bases from J, leaving 11 bases between. The germline V gene has CDR1 WNHNN and CDR2 SYGVQD (reference sequence). CDR3 amino acids: CASSESVAGKAFF. Written as DNA, the CDR3 is TGCGCCAGCAGTGAGTCCGTAGCGGGGAAAGCTTTCTTT.

The rearrangement links TRBV30 to TRBJ1-1, with 9 bases fitting TRBD1. CDR1 and CDR2 from the germline V gene are GTSNPN and SVGIG (reference sequence). The CDR3 contains 15 residues. The J segment lost 4 bases and the V segment lost 4 bases, leaving 10 bases of the junction unmatched. This chain's CDR3 is CAWTRPGTGSTEAFF. Written as DNA, the CDR3 is TGTGCCTGGACCCGTCCCGGGACAGGGAGCACTGAAGCTTTCTTT.

The chain links TRBV7-9 to TRBJ2-2; D perhaps matches TRBD2 (6 bases). Germline lookup yields CDR1 SEHNR and CDR2 FQNEAQ (reference sequence). The CDR3 consists of 16 residues. V was pared by 5 bases and J by 7 bases, with 20 bases between. CDR3 amino acids: CASSETGVAMSGELFF. The DNA for the CDR3 is TGTGCCAGCAGCGAGACGGGGGTAGCTATGAGCGGGGAGCTGTTTTTT.

The chain employs TRBV27 and TRBJ2-7; possibly TRBD2 for D (5 bases). The CDR3 totals 15 residues. In germline, CDR1 is MNHEY, CDR2 SMNVEV (reference sequence). Trimming removed 5 bases from V and 2 bases from J, with 16 bases in between. Written as DNA, the CDR3 is TGTGCCAGCAGTGAATTTGGTTCGGGGACCTACGAGCAGTACTTC. It codes for CASSEFGSGTYEQYF.

This clone was detected only once. This chain uses TRBV27 with TRBJ2-7; 8 nucleotides align to TRBD2. The V and J ends lost 5 bases and 4 bases, in that order; junction bases with no gene match: 4. Germline assignment: CDR1 MNHEY and CDR2 SMNVEV (reference sequence). The CDR3 has 13 amino acids. The DNA of the CDR3 is TGTGCCAGCAGTACTAGCGGACCGTACGAGCAGTACTTC. Encoded protein: CASSTSGPYEQYF.

J is TRBJ2-3 and V is TRBV13, with 7 bases aligning to TRBD1. V shed 6 bases and J 2 bases; nucleotides not matched to a gene: 8. The CDR3 has 15 residues. Germline loops: CDR1 PRHDT, CDR2 FYEKMQ (reference sequence). CDR3 DNA: TGTGCCAGCAGTCCAACAGGGGACCCCACAGATACGCAGTATTTT. This sequence encodes CASSPTGDPTDTQYF.

The chain uses TRBV5-1 and TRBJ2-6; 8 nucleotides match TRBD1. V lost 6 bases, J lost 4 bases, and 12 bases stayed unmatched. Germline V gene sequence: CDR1 SGHRS, CDR2 YFSETQ. The CDR3 extends over 17 amino acids. The CDR3, as DNA: TGCGCCAGCATAGAAGGGACAGGCATTATGGGGGCCAACGTCCTGACTTTC. Protein: CASIEGTGIMGANVLTF.